This T cell receptor (beta chain) appears in the sequencing data of a study of blood T cell repertoires in COVID-19. Germline CDR1 and CDR2: LNHNV and YYDKDF (reference sequence). Trimming stripped 3 bases from V and 1 base from J, with 18 bases between. The CDR3 is 17 residues long. The protocol was immunoSEQ multiplex PCR, while the TCRdb copy is restricted to in-frame clones and leaves out a portion. There are about 190,000 clones in the sample; 75% to 90% occur only once, and around 7% lies in the top ten. This chain joins TRBV15 and TRBJ1-2, with D unresolved. The sequenced sample was peripheral blood. The TCR was taken from a man aged 40-49 years with acute or convalescent COVID-19. This CDR3 is CATSSSGSISFNYGYTF. DNA for the CDR3: TGTGCCACCAGCAGTTCGGGATCAATTTCGTTTAACTATGGCTACACCTTC.